Listed below are T cell receptor beta chains from one sample, sequenced in a study of high-grade serous ovarian cancer treatment subgroups. Generated by immunoSEQ multiplex PCR, the TCRdb table keeps only in-frame clones and is missing some. Of roughly 2,500 clones in the sample, about four fifths were seen once. The sample taken for sequencing was tumor tissue. All receptors come from a human donor with high-grade serous ovarian cancer. CDR3s include the opening cysteine and the closing phenylalanine or tryptophan. The D gene is left open where the match is weak. A row's size may be missing; if present it is once, few, many or a size class.

13	TRBV5-1	.	.	TRBJ1-1	TGCGCCAGCAGAGGCTCAGTCTACACTGAAGCTTTCTTT	CASRGSVYTEAFF
14	TRBV2	.	.	TRBJ2-3	TGTGCCAGCAGAGATGGGACATACACAGATACGCAGTATTTT	CASRDGTYTDTQYF
15	TRBV6-1	.	TRBD1	TRBJ2-7	TGTGCCAGCAGTACTAGACAGGGACGGTCCTACGAGCAGTACTTC	CASSTRQGRSYEQYF
11	TRBV7-9	few	.	TRBJ2-5	TGTGCCAGCAGCTTATGGGAGACCCAGTACTTC	CASSLWETQYF
13	TRBV29-1	.	TRBD1	TRBJ1-2	TGCAGCGCTCTGACAGGGGATGGCTATGGCTACACCTTC	CSALTGDGYGYTF
11	TRBV13	.	.	TRBJ2-5	TGTGCCAGCAGCGCGCAAGAGACCCAGTACTTC	CASSAQETQYF
15	TRBV28	large	.	TRBJ1-1	TGTGCCAGCAGTCCCCCGGGACACCCGAACACTGAAGCTTTCTTT	CASSPPGHPNTEAFF
13	TRBV28	.	.	TRBJ1-3	TGTGCCAGCAGTTCACCCTCTGGAAACACCATATATTTT	CASSSPSGNTIYF
15	TRBV28	.	TRBD1	TRBJ2-7	TGTGCCAGCAGTCCTCCGGGACAGCCATCCTACGAGCAGTACTTC	CASSPPGQPSYEQYF
15	TRBV6-1	.	TRBD1	TRBJ1-2	TGTGCCAGCAGTCCGACAGGGGGCCTAGTCTATGGCTACACCTTC	CASSPTGGLVYGYTF
15	TRBV28	.	.	TRBJ2-7	TGTGCCAGCACCCCTCCCGGGCAGCCAGCCTACGAGCAGTACTTC	CASTPPGQPAYEQYF
18	TRBV29-1	.	TRBD2	TRBJ2-2	TGCAGCGTTGAAGATGGGAGCGGGACGGGAGGGGACACCGGGGAGCTGTTTTTT	CSVEDGSGTGGDTGELFF
15	TRBV28	.	.	TRBJ2-7	TGTGCCAGCACCCCTCCCGGGCAGCCAGCCTACGAGCAGTACTTC	CASTPPGQPAYEQYF
15	TRBV10-2	.	TRBD1	TRBJ1-2	TGCGCCAGCAGTGAGAGGGACAGGGGGCTCTATGGCTACACCTTC	CASSERDRGLYGYTF
13	TRBV19	.	TRBD1	TRBJ1-1	TGTGCCAGTATTCACCCGAACAGGGGGCAAGCTTTCTTT	CASIHPNRGQAFF
14	TRBV6-1	.	TRBD2	TRBJ2-7	TGTGCCAGCAGTGAAGCGGGAGGGCCTTACGAGCAGTACTTC	CASSEAGGPYEQYF
14	TRBV6-6	.	.	TRBJ2-1	TGTGCCAGCACCTTTTCCCGGACGTACAATGAGCAGTTCTTC	CASTFSRTYNEQFF
15	TRBV28	few	.	TRBJ2-7	TGTGCCAGCAGTCCCCCGGGACAACCGATCTACGAGCAGTACTTC	CASSPPGQPIYEQYF
15	TRBV28	.	TRBD2	TRBJ2-1	TGTGCCAGCAGTTTCGGCGGGAGCTCCTACAATGAGCAGTTCTTC	CASSFGGSSYNEQFF
15	TRBV28	.	.	TRBJ2-7	TGTGCCAGCAGTCCCCAAGGCCGACCGATCTACGAGCAGTACTTC	CASSPQGRPIYEQYF
15	TRBV28	.	.	TRBJ2-7	TGTGCCAGCAGTCACGACGGGGTCCCTCTCTACGAGCAGTACTTC	CASSHDGVPLYEQYF
14	TRBV28	.	.	TRBJ2-1	TGTGCCAGCAGCCCCCGAGAGGCCTACAATGAGCAGTTCTTC	CASSPREAYNEQFF
12	TRBV30	.	.	TRBJ2-7	TGTGCCTGGAGTACCCAGGACTACGAGCAGTACTTC	CAWSTQDYEQYF
12	TRBV27	.	.	TRBJ1-1	TGTGCCAGCAGGGCGAGTAGCACTGAAGCTTTCTTT	CASRASSTEAFF